This entry features one TCR beta chain sequence. It has no known antigen specificity. Base qualities are not provided; no much larger clone lies one nucleotide away. The cohort consisted of 650 to 700 healthy bone marrow donors. Cohort members were all nominally healthy when sampled, although unrecorded immune exposures were likely present. The donor was CMV seronegative and was included in the group of over 300 seronegative cohort members. A peripheral blood sample was provided by each donor, and peripheral blood mononuclear cells were used for TCR beta sequencing. The Qiagen DNeasy Blood Extraction Kit was used to extract genomic DNA from the blood cell samples. The CDR3 has 18 amino acids, counting the end cysteine and phenylalanine. Kept here is only the CDR3 DNA, which spans 54 bases and is read in frame from base 1. Relative to germline, V is 3 bases shorter and J is 2 bases shorter, with 24 bases between their ends. CDR1 and CDR2 were assigned from the germline V gene (reference sequence) as SGHKS and YYEKEE.

This sample was included in a study of cytomegalovirus exposure and HLA in healthy donors (dated by TCRdb to 2016 to 2017). As for the study more broadly: In an earlier analysis of roughly 590 of the donors, 250 to 350 Gb of sequence data and roughly 100 million unique TCR beta sequences from approximately 180 million T cells were reported. In an earlier analysis of 587 of the donors, high-throughput TCR beta sequencing was used to judge whether each TCR beta V gene segment behaved as functional or pseudogenic. The number of donors typed differed by locus, with about 620-630 for A, B, C, DRB1 and DQB1, about 500 for DQA1, over 600 for DPA1, and around 450 for DPB1. An early release covering roughly 640 HLA-typed donors comprised about 320 gigabases of sequencing data and tens of millions of unique TCR sequences. On average, around 240,000 unique TCR beta nucleotide sequences were sequenced per donor among a few hundred genotyped donors of the cohort, with 15% to 20% of those sequences being non-productive. Of the roughly 400 genotyped donors, approximately 80% fell in the genetic ancestry cluster associated with self-reported Caucasian donors. To predict cytomegalovirus infection status, the study combined high-throughput TCR immunosequencing, statistical association of individual TCRs with disease status, and machine learning. Donor age, sex, ethnicity and CMV serostatus were collected together with the repertoire data. The study was designed to test whether signatures of past pathogen exposure could be identified by cataloging public T cell receptors. HLA typing included class I and class II loci at four-digit resolution. A separate validation cohort of roughly 110 different subjects was used in addition to the roughly 640-subject first cohort. A later genetic analysis took genome-wide SNP genotypes for about three fifths of the roughly 670 donors and used that subset as a discovery cohort. Rather than drawing on any new phenotypic data, the later analysis identified candidate immune exposures from TCR beta sequences and the way those sequences occurred across donors. Every discovery cohort repertoire had been produced on one sequencing platform. A handful of DR-DQ haplotypes were handled as single units for association and clustering because linkage in the cohort was strong. The study profiled the T cell repertoires of under 700 subjects by immunosequencing and related them to cytomegalovirus serostatus. To study patterns of TCR occurrence, a later analysis re-analyzed previously published TCR beta repertoires from around 670 donors and added high-resolution HLA genotyping.

Broader findings and caveats from the paper: A later analysis found that TCR association rates varied across HLA loci, with DRB1 alleles showing the most associated TCRs and HLA-C alleles the fewest. A further reported finding was that TCR beta sequences accurately predicted the HLA-A and HLA-B alleles for most subjects in the first cohort. Assigning TCR associations to individual alleles was difficult when HLA alleles, especially DR and DQ, strongly co-occurred. A later genetic analysis reported fewer N-insertions in productive TCRs among donors in an Asian-associated ancestry cluster than the approximately 670-donor mean. HLA typing was unavailable for some donors at each locus, so association tests used only the typed subset. V-gene and J-gene trimming of TCR beta chains was associated with a missense DCLRE1C variant in a later genetic analysis, and the association was replicated in an independent cohort. Across donors, most TCR sequences were observed very rarely, whereas some public TCRs were present in many individuals. Compared with equally common non-associated chains, HLA-associated TCR beta chains in a later analysis were more clonally expanded and had lower generation probabilities. In a later analysis, several top co-occurrence clusters were reported to appear linked to parvovirus B19, influenza, CMV and Epstein-Barr virus. A cluster of highly shared sequence variants was judged likely to represent a technical artifact of the sequencing pipeline. Immune exposure information for the cohort was limited to CMV serostatus. In the study, approximately 160 TCR beta chains were listed as associated with cytomegalovirus. In both the original and validation cohorts, the classifier was reported to diagnose cytomegalovirus status with high specificity and sensitivity. According to a later analysis, most CMV-associated TCR beta chains appeared to be HLA-restricted, and the HLA associations seemed to be driven largely by CMV exposure. Broadly in line with IMGT annotations, most TCR beta V segments showed up in productive rearrangements about 90% or about 30% of the time in an earlier analysis of 587 of the donors. In this cohort, only TCR beta chains were sequenced, and detectable features were limited by the absence of alpha or paired-chain data. According to the authors, the approach could potentially be generalized to other disease states and immunological phenotypes. Sequencing depth was assumed to be roughly uniform across donors in the presence/absence analyses, though that assumption may not hold. Some IMGT-functional V segments, including TRBV6-2 and TRBV6-3, could not be distinguished by the 87-base-pair reads and were therefore excluded. In vitro tests confirmed that three of the cytomegalovirus-associated TCR beta chains recognize cytomegalovirus antigens. Correlated functional status among segregating V segments might be attributable to linkage disequilibrium, but an unknown experimental factor could not be ruled out. A later analysis associated about 17,000 TCR beta sequences with specific HLA alleles at a false discovery rate of 0.05. The earlier analysis of 587 of the donors excluded roughly 16 rarely observed V segments, including chromosome 9 orphons, because counts were too low.

The library was obtained by the immunoSEQ multiplex PCR assay. For the multiplex PCR, a mixture combining 60 forward primers for TCR Vbeta segments and 13 reverse primers for TCR Jbeta segments was used. The CDR3 region of rearranged TCR beta genes was amplified from genomic DNA by a multiplex PCR assay. The Illumina HiSeq System was used to sequence the amplified TCR beta libraries as 87-base-pair reads. Processing in the source paper ran as follows. Across the roughly 640 repertoires, a later analysis counted roughly 77 million unique TCR beta chains, roughly 11 million of which were shared by at least two donors. To remove PCR and sequencing errors, raw reads were error-corrected and collapsed into unique sequences using a nearest-neighbor algorithm that merged closely related sequences. Alignment of CDR3 sequences to IMGT reference sequences was used to assign V, D and J gene segments. Each retained sequence needed at least a six-nucleotide match to both a V gene segment and a J gene segment. A rearrangement was called productive if the CDR3 had no stop codons and remained in frame with V and J, and every other rearrangement was called non-productive. Following IMGT convention, CDR3 was defined as the stretch from the second conserved V-encoded cysteine to the conserved J-encoded phenylalanine. Sequences without an unambiguous match to a single V gene segment were excluded from the earlier analysis of approximately 600 of the donors. An earlier analysis of a few hundred of the donors called V segments functional above 56.7% productive rearrangements and segregating when the between-donor standard deviation exceeded 5%. A statistical classification framework was built to diagnose cytomegalovirus status from the catalog of TCR beta chain sequences. A later analysis assigned V and J genes by comparing TCR nucleotide sequences with IMGT/GENE-DB human TR gene sequences. A later analysis assigned CDR3 sequences and most-parsimonious VDJ recombination scenarios with the TCRdist pipeline. In a later analysis, each TCR beta chain was defined by its CDR3 amino acid sequence together with its V-gene family, and reads lacking a unique V-gene family were excluded. In a later analysis, fewer than 600 highly shared, low-generation-probability nucleotide sequences were removed to address suspected cross-contamination and a sequencing artifact. A later analysis calculated a clonal expansion index for each public chain from normalized within-repertoire ranks of inferred template counts. In a later analysis, generation probabilities were computed with a VDJ recombination model fitted to out-of-frame rearrangements, and the resulting probabilities were checked against IGoR. In a later analysis, hypergeometric tests were used to score TCR-TCR, TCR-HLA and TCR-CMV co-occurrence, with a repertoire-size bias correction applied to TCR pairs. To estimate false discovery rates, a later analysis permuted the HLA or CMV assignments 20 times. In a later analysis, co-occurring TCRs were grouped using DBSCAN, with TCRdist sequence similarity added in when clustering inside HLA-allele-positive subsets. Repertoires with fewer than 30,000 or more than 120,000 public chains, plus five repertoires with anomalous nucleotide sharing, were excluded from co-occurrence clustering. TCRdb took over this immuneACCESS table, retaining in-frame rearrangements with V and J assigned. Such tables are incomplete; in checked studies, under half of the missing clones stem from an unresolved V gene, and the remainder is unexplained. For V, J and clone size, that table is used; D and trimming come from the DNA. This sample lists some 150,000 clones; 81% were detected once. The ten largest clonotypes hold under 15% of the sample.

This TCR was sampled from a woman in her fifties or sixties in good health and CMV-seronegative. Specimen: PBMCs. The V gene is TRBV5-5 and the J gene is TRBJ2-7, and perhaps TRBD2 as D gene, on 6 matching bases. The DNA sequence is given as TGTGCCAGCAGCTCAACCCGGGACTCCGAAAAATCACCCTACGAGCAGTACTTC. This is translated as CASSSTRDSEKSPYEQYF.